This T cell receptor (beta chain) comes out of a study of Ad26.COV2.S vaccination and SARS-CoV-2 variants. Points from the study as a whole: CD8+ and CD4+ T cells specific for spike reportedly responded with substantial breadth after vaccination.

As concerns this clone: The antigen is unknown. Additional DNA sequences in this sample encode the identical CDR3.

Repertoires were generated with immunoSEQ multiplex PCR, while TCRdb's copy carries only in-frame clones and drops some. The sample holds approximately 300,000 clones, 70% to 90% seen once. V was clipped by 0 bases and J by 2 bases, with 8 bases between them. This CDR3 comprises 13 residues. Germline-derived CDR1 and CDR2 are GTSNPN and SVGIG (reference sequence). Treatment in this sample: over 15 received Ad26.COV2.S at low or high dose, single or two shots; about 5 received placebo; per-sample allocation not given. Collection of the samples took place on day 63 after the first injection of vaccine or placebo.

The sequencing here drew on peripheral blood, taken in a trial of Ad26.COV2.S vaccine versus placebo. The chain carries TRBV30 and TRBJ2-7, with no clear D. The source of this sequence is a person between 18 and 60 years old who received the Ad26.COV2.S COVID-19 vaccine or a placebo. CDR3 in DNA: TGTGCCTGGAGTGTACGACATCCCTACGAGCAGTACTTC. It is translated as CAWSVRHPYEQYF.